The 14 T cell receptor beta chains in this list originate from one sample, sequenced in a study of blood T cell repertoires in COVID-19. The table came from immunoSEQ multiplex PCR; TCRdb's copy has only in-frame clones and leaves some out. The sample includes some 150,000 clones, about 87% of them seen just once. Sequenced sample: peripheral blood. All receptors derive from a woman aged 45 to 65 with acute or convalescent COVID-19.

This CDR3 is CASSQGTSGGSDTQYF. In DNA, the CDR3 is TGCGCCAGCAGCCAAGGGACTAGCGGGGGCTCAGATACGCAGTATTTT. The chain recombines TRBV4-1 with TRBJ2-3, with 13 bases aligning to TRBD2. J was trimmed by 4 bases and V by 1 base; bases with no gene match: 2. This CDR3 contains 16 residues. The germline V gene has CDR1 MGHRA and CDR2 YSYEKL.

The CDR3 here is CSVGSDMNTEAFF. As DNA, the CDR3 is TGCAGCGTTGGTTCGGACATGAACACTGAAGCTTTCTTT. The V and J genes are TRBV29-1 and TRBJ1-1; D is perhaps TRBD1 (5 bases). In germline, CDR1 is SQVTM, CDR2 ANQGSEA. The CDR3 sequence is 13 residues long. V lost 4 bases and J lost 0, with 9 bases in between.

The V and J genes are TRBV6-5 and TRBJ1-2; no clear D. Germline V gives CDR1 MNHEY, CDR2 SVGAGI. The CDR3 consists of 15 residues. The V and J ends lost 7 bases and 0 bases respectively, with 15 bases between them. Here the CDR3 reads CASKRERDTNYGYTF. CDR3 sequence (DNA): TGTGCCAGCAAGCGGGAGCGGGATACTAACTATGGCTACACCTTC.

This clone was recorded once. CDR3 nucleotides: TGTGCCAGCAGTCTACCGGGGTTCAATCAGCCCCAGCATTTT. The encoded protein is CASSLPGFNQPQHF. This chain joins TRBV6-5 and TRBJ1-5; no firm D call. The germline V gene has CDR1 MNHEY and CDR2 SVGAGI. The V and J ends lost 5 bases and 3 bases respectively, with 11 bases between them. The CDR3 runs to 14 residues.

The rearrangement uses TRBV20-1 and TRBJ1-1; D uncertain. There are 10 residues in the CDR3. The V end lost 5 bases, the J end lost 11 bases, and 12 bases lay between the germline ends. The germline V gene encodes CDR1 DFQATT and CDR2 SNEGSKA (reference sequence). CDR3 protein: CSAPSRSAFF. For the CDR3, the DNA is TGCAGTGCTCCGTCTAGGTCGGCTTTCTTT.

The chain links TRBV2 to TRBJ1-6, with D maybe TRBD1 (6 bases). The CDR3 totals 15 residues. Trimming shortened V by 3 bases and J by 6 bases, and 12 bases separated the two germline ends. Germline values: CDR1 SNHLY, CDR2 FYNNEI. The DNA for the CDR3 is TGTGCCAGCAGTGACAGGGGCCCGACTAATTCACCCCTCCACTTT. It is translated as CASSDRGPTNSPLHF.

CDR3 loop: CASSLRTGDNSPLHF. The CDR3 DNA sequence: TGTGCCAGCAGCTTACGGACAGGAGATAATTCACCCCTCCACTTT. The rearrangement links TRBV5-6 to TRBJ1-6, with 7 bases matching TRBD1. Germline trimming cut 2 bases from V and 5 bases from J; bases unmatched to any gene: 4. Germline assignment: CDR1 SGHDT and CDR2 YYEEEE. The CDR3 consists of 15 residues.

V usage is TRBV7-3 and J usage is TRBJ2-1, with TRBD1 identical over 9 bases. V shed 6 bases, J shed 2 bases, and the junction held 5 bases outside the gene matches. The V gene's germline CDR1 is SGHTA and CDR2 FQGTGA. The CDR3 runs 15 residues. The CDR3 protein is CASSEQGAAYNEQFF. The CDR3 DNA is TGTGCCAGCAGTGAACAGGGGGCGGCCTACAATGAGCAGTTCTTC.

The rearrangement joins TRBV5-8 to TRBJ1-6; D gene uncertain. V was shortened by 4 bases and J by 7 bases, with 18 bases between the two germline ends. The CDR3 has 16 residues. Per germline, CDR1 SGHTS and CDR2 YDEGEE. CDR3 bases: TGTGCCAGCAGCCCTCGGAGGAGACTCCTGAATTCACCCCTCCACTTT. It encodes CASSPRRRLLNSPLHF.

The chain has TRBV14 and TRBJ1-2; no clear D. Germline assignment: CDR1 SGHDN and CDR2 FVKESK. Trimming removed 4 bases at V and 0 bases at J, with 3 bases between. The CDR3 is made up of 12 amino acids. The CDR3 nucleotides are TGTGCCAGCAGCCCAACTAACTATGGCTACACCTTC. Encoded protein: CASSPTNYGYTF.

The chain recombines TRBV9 with TRBJ2-1, with 8 positions matching TRBD2. Germline V gene sequence: CDR1 SGDLS, CDR2 YYNGEE. CDR3 length equals 16 residues. The junction had 14 bases not matched to a gene; V was cut back by 4 bases and J by 8 bases. CDR3 nucleotides: TGTGCCAGCAGCACATCCCGGAGCGGGGGATTGCATGAGCAGTTCTTC. Encoded protein: CASSTSRSGGLHEQFF.

V usage is TRBV7-3 and J usage is TRBJ1-1; tentatively, D is TRBD1 (5 bases). The CDR3 spans 13 residues. The germline V gene encodes CDR1 SGHTA and CDR2 FQGTGA. Trimming removed 5 bases from V and 6 bases from J, with 13 bases in between. CDR3 nucleotide sequence: TGTGCCAGCAGCCAGGGAGGATACGCTGAAGCTTTCTTT. Translation: CASSQGGYAEAFF.

This chain joins TRBV7-2 and TRBJ2-1; unclear D gene. The CDR3 has 12 amino acids. V was cut by 1 base and J by 10 bases, with 8 bases left in between. CDR1 is SGHTA and CDR2 is FQGNSA in the germline V gene. The CDR3 nucleotides read TGTGCCAGCAGCTTAGGCCCGCGGGAGCAGTTCTTC. Its protein is CASSLGPREQFF. Variable domain in full (rest from reference TRBV7-2 and TRBJ2-1): GAGVSQSPSNKVTEKGKDVELRCDPISGHTALYWYRQSLGQGLEFLIYFQGNSAPDKSGLPSDRFSAERTGGSVSTLTIQRTQQEDSAVYLCASSLGPREQFFGPGTRLTVL.

The rearrangement joins TRBV24-1 to TRBJ2-5; TRBD2 agrees at 12 bases. Trimming took 0 bases from V and 3 from J; bases not matched to a gene: 7. The CDR3 totals 18 residues. Germline V gene sequence: CDR1 KGHDR, CDR2 SFDVKD. CDR3 loop: CATSDLLAGGPFKETQYF. CDR3 nucleotides: TGTGCCACCAGTGATTTGCTAGCGGGAGGGCCTTTTAAAGAGACCCAGTACTTC.